This T cell receptor (beta chain) appears in the sequencing data of a study of response to subunit inactivated influenza vaccine. Study results and caveats: Authors suggested few new T cells are recruited by each seasonal influenza vaccination.

The table lists this clonotype with a few counts. Its cognate antigen is unknown. One entry per CDR3 protein results from TCRdb running MiXCR on the RT-PCR reads. The sample holds 500,000 to 550,000 distinct CDR3 sequences, approximately 20% seen once. Unmatched junction bases numbered 3, after V lost 4 bases and J lost 3 bases. There are 13 residues in the CDR3. Germline-derived CDR1 and CDR2 are SGHDT and YYEEEE. These data were also filed under a second study, of T cells expressing NK-cell markers. This second report adds: Generation of TCR beta cDNA was performed by 5'RACE template switching incorporating UMIs. An anti-gamma-delta TCR antibody was added in several experiments. It restricted sorting to alpha-beta TCR-expressing T cells. Similarly, these clonotypes led the CD3+CD56-NKG2C+ fraction as well in several donors.

V usage is TRBV5-6 and J usage is TRBJ2-5; 7 bases agree with TRBD2. The sequencing used CD4+ T cells sorted from PBMCs, collected 12 days after vaccination. This clonotype originated in a man aged 50 to 60 who received an inactivated influenza vaccine. Here the CDR3 reads CASSRAGEETQYF. The DNA for the CDR3 is TGTGCCAGCAGCCGGGCGGGGGAAGAGACCCAGTACTTC. Using reference TRBV5-6 and TRBJ2-5 for the parts outside the CDR3, the full variable domain is DAGVTQSPTHLIKTRGQQVTLRCSPKSGHDTVSWYQQALGQGPQFIFQYYEEEERQRGNFPDRFSGHQFPNYSSELNVNALLLGDSALYLCASSRAGEETQYFGPGTRLLVL.